The T cell receptor beta chain under discussion was sequenced for a study of T-cell reconstitution after alpha-beta-depleted transplantation in children (dated by TCRdb to the mid-2010s). Background on the whole study: T-cell immune reconstitution after TCRalphabeta/CD19-depleted allogeneic hematopoietic cell transplantation in children was quantitatively tracked in the study by means of TCR repertoire profiling.

This clonotype was observed a few times. Its antigen is unknown. No base quality values were provided; no much bigger clone lies one nucleotide off. Library preparation was by PCR. The sequencer was an Illumina HiSeq 2500. Molecular barcoding was employed in the preparation of TCR libraries, with unique molecular identifiers being used to normalize TCRbeta repertoire quantification. TCRdb ran its own pipeline on the public reads, namely fastp trimming at Q25 and MiXCR clone calling, and kept in-frame beta chains. CDR3 protein sequences are deduplicated, and each keeps its most common genes and DNA. Here the sample has approximately 340,000 distinct CDR3 sequences; 10% to 13% occur a single time. The top ten clones comprise under 3% of the sample. CDR1 and CDR2 are read off the germline V gene as SGHRS and YFSETQ. Inclusive of the bounding cysteine and phenylalanine, the CDR3 is 15 residues long. Only CDR3 DNA remains: 45 bases, in frame from the first base. Ends trimmed: V by 5 bases, J by 10 bases; bases unmatched to a gene: 14.

The chain uses TRBV5-1 and TRBJ2-1; 8 middle bases align to TRBD2. The origin of this receptor is a human donor who donated a stem cell graft to a child with acute lymphoblastic leukemia. The source material was PBMCs from the stem cell graft donor, sampled from the stem cell graft. The CDR3 region reads CASSPPLAGPAEQFF. The sequenced DNA: TGCGCCAGCAGTCCCCCCTTAGCGGGGCCCGCGGAGCAGTTCTTC.